Shown below are 27 T cell receptor beta chains from a single sample sequenced in a study of CD8 T cells in Susac syndrome. RNA was extracted with the RNeasy kit, and a quantity of 0.5 to 1 ug was reverse transcribed using random hexamers. From the immunoSEQ multiplex PCR reads, TCRdb called clonotypes with MiXCR, one entry per CDR3 protein. In the table there are approximately 190,000 distinct CDR3 sequences, under 97% of which are singletons. Sequenced input: CD4+ T cells from PBMCs. The receptor set was obtained from a human donor with Susac syndrome.

This clonotype was observed a handful of times. CDR3 DNA sequence: TGTGCCAGCAGTGAAGGGAACTATGGCTACACCTTC. Translation: CASSEGNYGYTF. The chain uses TRBV2 and TRBJ1-2, with D unresolved. Germline assignment: CDR1 SNHLY and CDR2 FYNNEI. CDR3 length: 12 residues. V lost 1 base and J lost 2, with 2 bases in between.

The chain recombines TRBV3-1 with TRBJ2-5, with TRBD2 matching over 15 bases. The CDR3 length is 16 residues. V gave up 4 bases and J gave up 5 bases; unmatched junction bases: 5. Germline loops: CDR1 LGHDT, CDR2 YNNKEL (reference sequence). The CDR3 nucleotides are TGTGCCAGCAGCCCGGGACTAGCGGGGGGTCCCGAGACCCAGTACTTC. Translated: CASSPGLAGGPETQYF.

The chain links TRBV9 to TRBJ2-1; 9 positions agree with TRBD2. CDR1 SGDLS and CDR2 YYNGEE come from the germline V gene. The CDR3 is 14 amino acids. With V trimmed by 4 bases and J by 15 bases, 14 bases remained unmatched. Written as DNA, the CDR3 is TGTGCCAGCAGCCCCCGCGATAGCGGGGGCCCGCGGTTCTTC. This codes for CASSPRDSGGPRFF.

The CDR3: CSVAGFDQETQYF. CDR3 nucleotide sequence: TGCAGCGTTGCAGGGTTCGACCAAGAGACCCAGTACTTC. This chain connects TRBV29-1 to TRBJ2-5; perhaps TRBD1 as D (5 bases). V dropped 4 bases and J dropped 0 bases, with 9 bases sitting between them. The germline V gene has CDR1 SQVTM and CDR2 ANQGSEA. The CDR3 is 13 amino acids.

This clonotype showed up just once. The chain joins TRBV7-9 to TRBJ2-3; 11 bases fit TRBD1. The junction had 7 bases not matched to a gene; V was cut back by 7 bases and J by 4 bases. The CDR3 spans 15 residues. Germline V gene lookup returns CDR1 SEHNR and CDR2 FQNEAQ (reference sequence). The CDR3 spells CASTIGQGAPDTQYF. The CDR3 DNA follows: TGTGCCAGCACCATAGGACAGGGGGCCCCAGATACGCAGTATTTT.

The V call is TRBV29-1, the J call TRBJ2-3, with 11 bases aligning to TRBD2. The CDR3 is 17 residues long. Germline V lookup: CDR1 SQVTM, CDR2 ANQGSEA. V was clipped by 6 bases and J by 6 bases; unmatched bases: 17. CDR3 amino acids: CSVTGELAGADRDTQYF. The CDR3, as DNA: TGCAGCGTGACCGGGGAACTAGCGGGGGCAGATCGGGATACGCAGTATTTT.

The V gene is TRBV20-1, the J gene TRBJ2-1; D might be TRBD1 or TRBD2, each matching 5 bases. The CDR3 runs to 14 residues. The V gene's germline CDR1 is DFQATT and CDR2 SNEGSKA (reference sequence). V lost 5 bases to trimming and J lost 6 bases, with 17 bases between them. Here the CDR3 DNA reads TGCAGTGCTCACAAACCGGGACGGGGCAATGAGCAGTTCTTC. Amino acid sequence: CSAHKPGRGNEQFF.

This sequence joins TRBV5-1 and TRBJ2-2; the D gene is possibly TRBD1 (5 bases). The V and J ends lost 4 bases and 4 bases respectively, with 14 bases between them. The CDR3 length is 15 residues. Germline loops: CDR1 SGHRS, CDR2 YFSETQ. The CDR3 here is CASSPLEGATGELFF. The DNA of the CDR3 is TGCGCCAGCAGCCCCCTAGAAGGGGCCACCGGGGAGCTGTTTTTT.

The rearrangement uses TRBV12-3 or TRBV12-4 and TRBJ2-3, with 11 bases identical to TRBD2. This CDR3 has 14 amino acids. The V gene end was trimmed by 4 bases and the J gene end by 5 bases; junction bases not matched to a gene: 2. The CDR3 region has the DNA TGTGCCAGCAGTTCCGGACTAGCGGGAGATACGCAGTATTTT. Amino acids: CASSSGLAGDTQYF.

The chain combines TRBV20-1 with TRBJ1-5; D remains ambiguous. Germline CDR1 reads DFQATT; CDR2 reads SNEGSKA (reference sequence). The CDR3 runs to 14 residues. V was shortened by 3 bases and J by 0 bases, with 9 bases between the two germline ends. CDR3 bases: TGCAGTGCTAGTTCACCTAATAGCAATCAGCCCCAGCATTTT. It translates to CSASSPNSNQPQHF.

The V gene is TRBV7-6, the J gene TRBJ2-1, with 7 bases aligning to TRBD1. CDR1 and CDR2 (germline): SGHVS, FNYEAQ. The CDR3 covers 15 residues. Unmatched junction bases numbered 8, after V lost 4 bases and J lost 5 bases. CDR3 sequence reads: CASSSTGERNNEQFF. The CDR3 DNA reads TGTGCCAGCAGCTCAACAGGGGAAAGGAACAATGAGCAGTTCTTC.

This clonotype has a single count. The chain carries TRBV6-6 and TRBJ1-2; 7 bases fit TRBD1. From germline, CDR1 is MNHNY and CDR2 SVGAGI (reference sequence). The CDR3 totals 15 residues. The J segment lost 2 bases and the V segment lost 2 bases, leaving 5 bases of the junction unmatched. Written as DNA, the CDR3 is TGTGCCAGCAGTTACCCGTTGGGACAGAACTATGGCTACACCTTC. It encodes CASSYPLGQNYGYTF.

This chain connects TRBV12-3 or TRBV12-4 to TRBJ2-3, with TRBD2 matching 15 bases. Trimming took 5 bases from V and 10 from J; bases not matched to a gene: 10. CDR3 size: 16 residues. CDR3 DNA sequence: TGTGCCAGCAGTCACCGGACTAGCGGGGGGGGCAGGTCGCAGTATTTT. Protein product: CASSHRTSGGGRSQYF.

This clonotype has only one observation. The CDR3, as DNA: TGTGCCACCAGCAGAGGATGGGGGCCAGGACAAAATGAGCAGTTCTTC. Translating it yields CATSRGWGPGQNEQFF. The gene calls are TRBV15 and TRBJ2-1, with D tentatively TRBD1 (6 bases). The V end was cut by 1 base, the J end by 7 bases, with 17 bases between. The germline gives CDR1 LNHNV, CDR2 YYDKDF (reference sequence). The CDR3 covers 16 residues.

V and J are TRBV2 and TRBJ2-3; TRBD1 aligns across 7 bases. This CDR3 region has 15 residues. Germline V gene sequence: CDR1 SNHLY, CDR2 FYNNEI. The ends lost 4 bases at V and 3 bases at J; junction bases unmatched: 7. CDR3 sequence reads: CASSGVGGRTDTQYF. The CDR3 DNA follows: TGTGCCAGCAGTGGCGTAGGGGGCCGGACAGATACGCAGTATTTT. Based on the CDR3 plus reference TRBV2 and TRBJ2-3, the full variable domain is EPEVTQTPSHQVTQMGQEVILRCVPISNHLYFYWYRQILGQKVEFLVSFYNNEISEKSEIFDDQFSVERPDGSNFTLKIRSTKLEDSAMYFCASSGVGGRTDTQYFGPGTRLTVL.

The genes are TRBV10-3 and TRBJ2-3; no clear D gene. The ends were cut back, 6 bases at V and 2 bases at J, with 3 bases in the middle. This CDR3 is built from 11 residues. The germline V gene encodes CDR1 ENHRY and CDR2 SYGVKD. The CDR3 region has the DNA TGTGCCATCAGGAACACAGATACGCAGTATTTT. Translation: CAIRNTDTQYF.

V usage is TRBV20-1 and J usage is TRBJ2-7; 8 bases align to TRBD2. Germline CDR1 DFQATT, CDR2 SNEGSKA (reference sequence). This CDR3 has 13 amino acids. The ends lost 3 bases at V and 1 base at J; junction bases unmatched: 2. CDR3 DNA: TGCAGTGCTAGCGGGGGGGCTTCCTACGAGCAGTACTTC. Its protein product is CSASGGASYEQYF.

This sequence joins TRBV30 and TRBJ1-1; D call uncertain. CDR3 length: 13 amino acids. Deletions cut 1 base from V and 1 base from J, with 7 bases between. Looked up from germline, CDR1 is GTSNPN and CDR2 is SVGIG (reference sequence). The chain's CDR3 is CAWSGTRNTEAFF. The CDR3 DNA is TGTGCCTGGAGTGGAACCCGGAACACTGAAGCTTTCTTT.

The genes are TRBV30 and TRBJ1-2; D is uncertain. The germline V gene encodes CDR1 GTSNPN and CDR2 SVGIG (reference sequence). V dropped 4 bases and J dropped 5 bases, with 20 bases sitting between them. This CDR3 is 15 amino acids long. This chain's CDR3 is CAWNSLGQIFYGYTF. In DNA, the CDR3 is TGTGCCTGGAACTCGCTCGGGCAGATCTTTTATGGCTACACCTTC.

The chain combines TRBV6-2 or TRBV6-3 with TRBJ1-3; D is possibly TRBD1 (5 bases). This CDR3 region has 17 residues. Per the germline V gene, CDR1 is MNHEY and CDR2 is SVGEGT. The V end was cut by 6 bases, the J end by 0 bases, with 18 bases between. The CDR3, as DNA: TGTGCCAGCAGCAATCTCCGAGGGGCCCCCTCTGGAAACACCATATATTTT. Translating gives CASSNLRGAPSGNTIYF.

The chain uses TRBV29-1 and TRBJ2-7; D remains unclear. This CDR3 is 11 amino acids long. The ends were cut back, 3 bases at V and 2 bases at J, with 5 bases in the middle. The germline V gene encodes CDR1 SQVTM and CDR2 ANQGSEA. Here the CDR3 reads CSVDGAYEQYF. As DNA, the CDR3 is TGCAGCGTTGATGGGGCCTACGAGCAGTACTTC.

V is TRBV5-1 and J is TRBJ1-6, with D perhaps TRBD1 (5 bases). The CDR3 loop spans 16 amino acids. Germline lookup yields CDR1 SGHRS and CDR2 YFSETQ. With 4 bases removed from V and 7 bases from J, the gap between germline ends came to 18 bases. The CDR3 sequence is CASSIDSTRINSPLHF. The CDR3, as DNA: TGCGCCAGCAGCATAGACAGTACGAGGATCAATTCACCCCTCCACTTT.

For the CDR3, the DNA is TGTGCCAGCAGCCACCCCTCCGGGCTAGGAGGCTACACCTTC. Amino acids: CASSHPSGLGGYTF. V and J are TRBV3-1 and TRBJ1-2, with no clear D. There are 14 residues in the CDR3. The germline V gene has CDR1 LGHDT and CDR2 YNNKEL (reference sequence). Trimming pared 3 bases from V and 8 bases from J, leaving 16 bases between.

The V gene is TRBV29-1, the J gene TRBJ2-7; D perhaps matches TRBD2 (5 bases). V lost 7 bases to trimming and J lost 0 bases, with 10 bases between them. The CDR3 covers 12 residues. Germline values: CDR1 SQVTM, CDR2 ANQGSEA. The CDR3 region is CSGRGNSYEQYF. In DNA form, the CDR3 reads TGCAGCGGCCGAGGGAACTCCTACGAGCAGTACTTC.

The rearrangement uses TRBV27 and TRBJ1-3; TRBD1 matches 8 bases. V shed 4 bases and J 0 bases; nucleotides not matched to a gene: 8. This CDR3 region has 17 residues. Germline CDR1 is MNHEY and CDR2 is SMNVEV (reference sequence). CDR3 bases: TGTGCCAGCAGTTCCCTCGGGACAGGCCCCTCTGGAAACACCATATATTTT. Translated: CASSSLGTGPSGNTIYF.

The chain combines TRBV7-3 with TRBJ2-1; D perhaps matches TRBD2 (5 bases). V lost 2 bases and J 2 bases, leaving 10 bases between the germline ends. The CDR3 sequence is 15 residues long. Germline loops: CDR1 SGHTA, CDR2 FQGTGA. CDR3 region: CASSLLGGPYNEQFF. The CDR3 DNA sequence: TGTGCCAGCAGCTTATTAGGCGGGCCCTACAATGAGCAGTTCTTC. Variable domain in full (rest from reference TRBV7-3 and TRBJ2-1): GAGVSQTPSNKVTEKGKYVELRCDPISGHTALYWYRQSLGQGPEFLIYFQGTGAADDSGLPNDRFFAVRPEGSVSTLKIQRTERGDSAVYLCASSLLGGPYNEQFFGPGTRLTVL.

In this sample, this clonotype turned up once. This chain joins TRBV5-4 and TRBJ2-7; 12 nucleotides match TRBD2. Germline lookup yields CDR1 SGHNT and CDR2 YYREEE (reference sequence). The CDR3 sequence is 16 residues long. The trim removed 0 bases at V and 3 bases at J, leaving 4 bases unmatched. This chain's CDR3 is CASSLGLAGGVYEQYF. The CDR3 DNA is TGTGCCAGCAGCTTGGGGCTAGCGGGGGGGGTCTACGAGCAGTACTTC.